The subject of this entry is one TCR beta chain. Its matching antigen is unknown. What was amplified from RNA transcripts were TCR beta CDR3 regions. A first-round RT-PCR of the TCR CDR3 used the HTBI primer set. TCRdb re-called the multiplex PCR reads with MiXCR, one entry per CDR3 protein. This table holds about 620,000 distinct CDR3 sequences, roughly 17% found once. The data were taken from a study of T cells in Graves' hyperthyroidism and ophthalmopathy. CDR1 is MNHNS, CDR2 SASEGT, per germline. The CDR3 runs 13 residues. V lost 4 bases, J lost 5 bases, and 6 bases lay in between. Lactation, pregnancy, other autoimmune disease or uncontrolled infection led to exclusion of patients. The PBMCs had their origin in approximately 10 ml of fresh peripheral blood. Findings and limits, study-wide: Through a model of 13 V-J features, ophthalmopathy was separated from stable hyperthyroidism.

V gene TRBV6-1 combines with J gene TRBJ1-6; no clear D gene. This TCR was sampled from a woman between 25 and 40 years old with Graves' hyperthyroidism. Sample: blood. The CDR3 loop is CASSGADNSPLHF. DNA of the CDR3: TGTGCCAGCAGTGGAGCAGATAATTCACCCCTCCACTTT.